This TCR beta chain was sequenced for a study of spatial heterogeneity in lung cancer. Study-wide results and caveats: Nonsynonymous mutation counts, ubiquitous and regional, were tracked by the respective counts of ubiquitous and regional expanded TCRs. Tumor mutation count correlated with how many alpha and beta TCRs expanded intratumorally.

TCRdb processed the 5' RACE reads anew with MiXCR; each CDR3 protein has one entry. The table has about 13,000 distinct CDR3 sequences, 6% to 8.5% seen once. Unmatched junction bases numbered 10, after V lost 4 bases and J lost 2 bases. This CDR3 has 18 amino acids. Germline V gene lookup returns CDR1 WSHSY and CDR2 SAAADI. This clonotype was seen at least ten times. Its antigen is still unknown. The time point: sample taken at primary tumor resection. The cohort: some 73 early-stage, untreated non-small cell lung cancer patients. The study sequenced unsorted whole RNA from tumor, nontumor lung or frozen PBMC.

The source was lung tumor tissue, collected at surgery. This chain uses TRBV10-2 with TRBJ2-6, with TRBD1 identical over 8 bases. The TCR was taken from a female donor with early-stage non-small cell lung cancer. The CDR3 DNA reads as TGCGCCAGCAGTGCCCTGACAGGGGTAGTGACTGGGGCCAACGTCCTGACTTTC. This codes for CASSALTGVVTGANVLTF.